The sample holds one count of the clone carrying this TCR beta chain. Authors' methods: By means of reference gene primer amplification, nucleated cell counts were estimated. TCRdb keeps only in-frame clones here, not all; method: immunoSEQ multiplex PCR. That table supplies the V and J calls and clone size; D and trimming were determined from the DNA. Counted here are about 70,000 clones, about 80% occurring once; the ten biggest clones make up about a sixth. These data are taken from a study of blood T cell repertoires in COVID-19. The CDR3 is made up of 23 amino acids. Per the germline V gene, CDR1 is KGHDR and CDR2 is SFDVKD. V lost 6 bases and J lost 3; bases outside the gene matches: 31.

The sequencing input was peripheral blood. The V call is TRBV24-1, the J call TRBJ2-7, with TRBD1 matching 10 bases. The receptor comes from a human donor in a cohort sampled during active COVID-19. The CDR3 region has the DNA TGTGCCACCAGTTTAGTGCGTTCAATAACCGGGACAGGGGCCAGTAGAGCCTACTACGAGCAGTACTTC. Its protein is CATSLVRSITGTGASRAYYEQYF.